This T cell receptor beta chain stems from a study of T cells after yellow fever vaccination. Trimming removed 7 bases at V and 1 base at J, with 10 bases between. The V gene's germline CDR1 is SGHTA and CDR2 FQGNSA. The CDR3 sequence is 14 residues long. TCRdb redid the calling of the 5' RACE reads with MiXCR, one entry per CDR3 protein. Of some 300,000 distinct CDR3 sequences in the sample, around 8.1% were seen once. The starting material was PBMCs, obtained 35 to 50 days after the first yellow fever vaccination. The rearrangement joins TRBV7-2 to TRBJ1-4; a possible D gene is TRBD1 (6 bases). This TCR was recovered from a young man who received the YFV17D yellow fever vaccine. DNA of the CDR3: TGTGCCAGCAAACTAGGGGGAACTAATGAAAAACTGTTTTTT. Encoded protein: CASKLGGTNEKLFF.